The clone carrying this TCR beta chain was detected once. There are 16 residues in the CDR3. Germline assignment: CDR1 WSHSY and CDR2 SAAADI. V dropped 2 bases and J dropped 5 bases, with 18 bases sitting between them. This specimen comes from a study of T cell changes during pregnancy in multiple sclerosis. Libraries were prepared by immunoSEQ multiplex PCR; TCRdb keeps only in-frame clonotypes and omits some of them. The data show tens of thousands of clones, more than 85% seen once. This TCR was sampled from a female donor with multiple sclerosis, enrolled in a pregnancy study. This chain connects TRBV10-2 to TRBJ2-5, with D maybe TRBD2 (6 bases). The sequencing here drew on peripheral blood, taken in the first trimester of pregnancy. CDR3 sequence reads: CASSERFPGAGETQYF. The CDR3, as DNA: TGCGCCAGCAGTGAGCGATTTCCGGGAGCTGGGGAGACCCAGTACTTC.